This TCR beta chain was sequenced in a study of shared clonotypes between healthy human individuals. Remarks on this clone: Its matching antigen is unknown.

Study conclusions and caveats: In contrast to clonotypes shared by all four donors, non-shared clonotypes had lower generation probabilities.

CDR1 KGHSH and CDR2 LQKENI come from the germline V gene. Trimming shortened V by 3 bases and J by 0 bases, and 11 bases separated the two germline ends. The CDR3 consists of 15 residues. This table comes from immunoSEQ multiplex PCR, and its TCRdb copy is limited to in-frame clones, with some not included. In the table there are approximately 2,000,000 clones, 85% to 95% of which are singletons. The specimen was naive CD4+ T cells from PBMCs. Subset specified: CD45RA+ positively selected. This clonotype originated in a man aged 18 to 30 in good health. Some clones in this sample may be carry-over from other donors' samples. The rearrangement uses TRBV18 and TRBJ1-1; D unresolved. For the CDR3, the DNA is TGTGCCAGCTCACCCCTCCAGAGGATGAACACTGAAGCTTTCTTT. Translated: CASSPLQRMNTEAFF. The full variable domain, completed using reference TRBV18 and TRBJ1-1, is NAGVMQNPRHLVRRRGQEARLRCSPMKGHSHVYWYRQLPEEGLKFMVYLQKENIIDESGMPKERFSAEFPKEGPSILRIQQVVRGDSAAYFCASSPLQRMNTEAFFGQGTRLTVV.